The present T cell receptor (beta chain) was sequenced within a study of early T cells in non-severe SARS-CoV-2 infection. Across the study: From unsorted whole blood, bulk RNA was sequenced, and the chains remained unpaired.

CDR1 and CDR2 from the germline V gene are GTSNPN and SVGIG (reference sequence). Trimming cost V 4 bases and J 2 bases, with 15 bases left between them. This CDR3 contains 15 residues. TCRdb reprocessed the 5' RACE reads via MiXCR and lists one record per CDR3 protein. The data show roughly 70,000 distinct CDR3 sequences, around 21% seen once. The chain has TRBV30 and TRBJ2-1, with D maybe TRBD2 (5 bases). Specimen: whole blood, collected at baseline. The origin of this receptor is an adult who was a healthcare worker with PCR-confirmed SARS-CoV-2 infection or an uninfected control (not recorded which). The CDR3 region has the DNA TGTGCCTGGACCGTGGGAGTGTCACCCTACAATGAGCAGTTCTTC. As protein: CAWTVGVSPYNEQFF.